The 16 T cell receptor beta chains reported below all come from one sample, sequenced in a study. One entry per CDR3 protein results from TCRdb running MiXCR on the RT-PCR reads. This table has 650,000 to 800,000 distinct CDR3 sequences, approximately 15% appearing once. Sequenced input: memory CD4+ T cells from blood. These TCRs come from a female donor in good health, serving as a healthy control.

This chain links TRBV6-1 with TRBJ1-5; D might be TRBD1 (6 bases). Looked up from germline, CDR1 is MNHNS and CDR2 is SASEGT. The V and J ends lost 8 bases and 4 bases respectively, with 15 bases between them. The CDR3 consists of 14 residues. Here the CDR3 DNA reads TGTGCCAGCTGCGGACAGCTCTTGAATCAGCCCCAGCATTTT. Its protein is CASCGQLLNQPQHF.

J is TRBJ1-5 and V is TRBV15; the D is unclear. Germline V gene lookup returns CDR1 LNHNV and CDR2 YYDKDF (reference sequence). V lost 2 bases, J lost 9 bases, and 8 bases lay in between. The CDR3 is 12 amino acids. The DNA for the CDR3 is TGTGCCACCAGCAGACTACAAGGGCCCCAGCATTTT. The encoded protein is CATSRLQGPQHF.

The V and J genes are TRBV29-1 and TRBJ2-4; TRBD2 aligns across 12 bases. The CDR3 has 12 amino acids. CDR1 and CDR2 (germline): SQVTM, ANQGSEA. Trimming took 8 bases from V and 8 from J; bases not matched to a gene: 4. The CDR3: CSSRLAGDIQYF. CDR3 DNA sequence: TGCAGCTCACGACTAGCGGGAGACATTCAGTACTTC.

The table lists this clonotype with many counts. V and J are TRBV12-3 or TRBV12-4 and TRBJ2-1, with 9 bases that match TRBD2. J gave up 6 bases and V 2 bases, and 5 bases lay outside the gene matches. This CDR3 is built from 15 residues. CDR3 bases: TGTGCCAGCAGTTTAAATAGCGGGAGCATCAATGAGCAGTTCTTC. Translated: CASSLNSGSINEQFF.

This chain joins TRBV6-5 and TRBJ1-1; no definite D call. Germline CDR1 is MNHEY and CDR2 is SVGAGI. The CDR3 has 15 amino acids. Trimming removed 8 bases from V and 3 bases from J, with 19 bases in between. Written as DNA, the CDR3 is TGTGCCAGCTCGCGTAAGGGTATTTTGGACACTGAAGCTTTCTTT. Translation gives CASSRKGILDTEAFF.

This clonotype was seen repeatedly, ten times or more. V is TRBV7-2 and J is TRBJ2-7; a weak D match, TRBD1 (6 bases). The germline V and J ends were trimmed by 5 bases and 0 bases, with 17 bases remaining between them. Germline V CDR1 and CDR2: SGHTA, FQGNSA. The CDR3 is 16 residues long. The CDR3 is CASSLQGGLSSYEQYF. The DNA for the CDR3 is TGTGCCAGCAGCCTCCAAGGGGGTCTAAGCTCCTACGAGCAGTACTTC.

This clonotype was recorded a few times. The rearrangement joins TRBV12-3 or TRBV12-4 to TRBJ1-1, with D perhaps matching TRBD1 (5 bases). CDR3 size: 14 residues. Trimming pared 5 bases from V and 5 bases from J, leaving 15 bases between. The CDR3 sequence: CASSNQGTGTEAFF. CDR3 coding DNA: TGTGCCAGCAGTAATCAGGGAACGGGGACTGAAGCTTTCTTT.

This clonotype was picked up many times. The chain carries TRBV20-1 and TRBJ1-5; D perhaps matches TRBD1 (6 bases). V gave up 5 bases and J gave up 2 bases, with 13 bases separating them. CDR3 size: 14 residues. Germline CDR1 and CDR2: DFQATT and SNEGSKA (reference sequence). DNA of the CDR3: TGCAGTGCTCTTAGGACAGCCCGCAATCAGCCCCAGCATTTT. Translated, it gives CSALRTARNQPQHF.

This clonotype was detected only a few times. CDR3 DNA sequence: TGTGCCAGCAGCCGGGACATTTATGGCTACACCTTC. Protein sequence: CASSRDIYGYTF. The chain uses TRBV5-6 and TRBJ1-2, with D perhaps TRBD1 (6 bases). The CDR3 extends over 12 amino acids. V was cut by 4 bases and J by 5 bases, with 9 bases left in between. From germline, CDR1 is SGHDT and CDR2 YYEEEE.

The CDR3 DNA sequence: TGTGCCAGCAGCTTGGCGGGGGAAGGGGTGACTAATGGCTACACCTTC. Translated: CASSLAGEGVTNGYTF. The chain uses TRBV13 and TRBJ1-2, with D tentatively TRBD1 (5 bases). With 3 bases removed from V and 6 bases from J, the gap between germline ends came to 20 bases. Germline-derived CDR1 and CDR2 are PRHDT and FYEKMQ (reference sequence). The length of the CDR3 is 16 residues.

CDR3 nucleotide sequence: TGTGCCAGCAGCGGGAGATCGACAGCTTGGAGGTACTTC. Its protein product is CASSGRSTAWRYF. The J gene is TRBJ2-7, the V gene TRBV5-8; D is possibly TRBD1 or TRBD2 (5 bases each). Per germline, CDR1 SGHTS and CDR2 YDEGEE. V was cut by 4 bases and J by 12 bases, with 20 bases left in between. The length of the CDR3 is 13 residues.

There are a few counts of this clonotype. The rearrangement joins TRBV6-2 or TRBV6-3 to TRBJ2-1; D unresolved. Looked up from germline, CDR1 is MNHEY and CDR2 is SVGEGT. Trimming shortened V by 4 bases and J by 6 bases, and 7 bases separated the two germline ends. The CDR3 runs to 12 residues. The CDR3: CASSSYFNEQFF. DNA for the CDR3: TGTGCCAGCAGTTCCTATTTCAATGAGCAGTTCTTC.

At least ten counts were recorded for this clonotype. Here the CDR3 reads CATSDQTLSTDTQYF. DNA for the CDR3: TGTGCCACCAGTGACCAGACACTTAGCACAGATACGCAGTATTTT. The V and J genes are TRBV24-1 and TRBJ2-3; D not certain. The CDR3 has 15 residues. Germline values: CDR1 KGHDR, CDR2 SFDVKD. V was cut by 4 bases and J by 0 bases, with 10 bases left in between.

The chain uses TRBV29-1 and TRBJ2-3; D remains ambiguous. CDR1 is SQVTM and CDR2 is ANQGSEA in the germline V gene. The CDR3 consists of 15 residues. Trimming removed 5 bases at V and 0 bases at J, with 15 bases between. In DNA, the CDR3 is TGCAGCGTTAGGATACAGTTCGCTAGCACAGATACGCAGTATTTT. Protein: CSVRIQFASTDTQYF.

This clonotype showed up many times. The rearrangement uses TRBV7-2 and TRBJ2-5, with TRBD2 matching over 13 bases. Germline-derived CDR1 and CDR2 are SGHTA and FQGNSA. The CDR3 extends over 16 amino acids. Trimming removed 5 bases from V and 4 bases from J; junction bases left unmatched: 7. CDR3 in DNA: TGTGCCAGCAGCCCCTGGACTAGCGGGAGAAGAGAGACCCAGTACTTC. This translates into CASSPWTSGRRETQYF.

The chain carries TRBV6-5 and TRBJ2-1, with 9 bases lining up with TRBD2. This CDR3 is built from 16 residues. Germline V gene data show CDR1 as MNHEY and CDR2 as SVGAGI. After removal of 2 bases from V and 5 bases from J, the junction contained 7 bases not matched to a gene. Written as DNA, the CDR3 is TGTGCCAGCAGTTACGGCGGGAGGGCCGGCGACAATGAGCAGTTCTTC. As protein: CASSYGGRAGDNEQFF.